This T cell receptor beta chain was recorded in a study of cytomegalovirus exposure and HLA in healthy donors. This PCR relied on a set of 60 Vbeta primers and 13 Jbeta primers. Assay: immunoSEQ multiplex PCR; the TCRdb copy retains only in-frame clones and omits some. The sample holds 75,000 to 90,000 clones, around 85% seen once. The CDR3 has 13 residues. Germline V gene data show CDR1 as SGHRS and CDR2 as YFSETQ. V dropped 4 bases and J dropped 2; count of bases not matched to a gene: 2. What was sequenced was PBMCs. This sequence was found in a human donor in good health. The chain joins TRBV5-1 to TRBJ2-5; TRBD2 matches at 7 bases. The CDR3 here is CASSGGGQETQYF. In DNA form, the CDR3 reads TGCGCCAGCAGCGGGGGGGGTCAAGAGACCCAGTACTTC. Looking up the rest from reference TRBV5-1 and TRBJ2-5 gives the full variable domain: KAGVTQTPRYLIKTRGQQVTLSCSPISGHRSVSWYQQTPGQGLQFLFEYFSETQRNKGNFPGRFSGRQFSNSRSEMNVSTLELGDSALYLCASSGGGQETQYFGPGTRLLVL.